This entry lists 5 T cell receptor beta chains sequenced from one sample in a study of cytomegalovirus exposure and HLA in healthy donors. In the PCR, 60 Vbeta and 13 Jbeta primers were used. Method: immunoSEQ multiplex PCR; TCRdb's copy keeps in-frame clones and lacks some. The sample includes 65,000 to 75,000 clones, about 80% of them seen just once. Sequenced: PBMCs. These receptor sequences come from a man aged 50-60 years in good health and CMV-seronegative.

The chain carries TRBV5-4 and TRBJ2-5; no firm D call. The CDR3 has 15 residues. Trimming cost V 2 bases and J 5 bases, with 16 bases left between them. Per the germline V gene, CDR1 is SGHNT and CDR2 is YYREEE (reference sequence). The CDR3 is CASSFTSGGAETQYF. CDR3 bases: TGTGCCAGCAGCTTTACTTCGGGTGGCGCGGAGACCCAGTACTTC.

The chain couples TRBV4-3 to TRBJ2-7; 7 bases agree with TRBD1. The CDR3 has 13 residues. Per germline, CDR1 LGHNA and CDR2 YSLEER. V was clipped by 3 bases and J by 3 bases; unmatched bases: 2. DNA of the CDR3: TGCGCCAGCAGCCATGGGACAGACTACGAGCAGTACTTC. Residues: CASSHGTDYEQYF.

J is TRBJ1-1 and V is TRBV5-4; D not resolved. CDR3 size: 14 residues. The germline V gene has CDR1 SGHNT and CDR2 YYREEE (reference sequence). Trimming cost V 1 base and J 3 bases, with 10 bases left between them. The CDR3 DNA follows: TGTGCCAGCAGCTTGACAGACCAACACACTGAAGCTTTCTTT. Amino acids: CASSLTDQHTEAFF.

This rearrangement joins TRBV28 to TRBJ2-1; 7 bases align to TRBD1. Losses at the gene ends were 6 bases for V and 7 bases for J; bases not matched to a gene: 9. CDR3 size: 14 residues. Looked up from germline, CDR1 is MDHEN and CDR2 is SYDVKM. This chain's CDR3 is CASSKTTGLNEQFF. CDR3 sequence (DNA): TGTGCCAGCAGCAAAACGACAGGGTTGAATGAGCAGTTCTTC.

The chain has TRBV27 and TRBJ2-1, with 8 bases that match TRBD1. V trimming: 2 bases; J trimming: 6 bases; junction bases outside the gene matches: 12. This CDR3 has 17 amino acids. CDR1 is MNHEY and CDR2 is SMNVEV in the germline V gene (reference sequence). Written as DNA, the CDR3 is TGTGCCAGCAGTTTAATTCGAGGACAGGGACCCCTCAATGAGCAGTTCTTC. It specifies CASSLIRGQGPLNEQFF.